The 18 T cell receptor beta chains reported below all come from one sample, sequenced in a study of T-cell reconstitution after alpha-beta-depleted transplantation in children. The TCRbeta library incorporated unique molecular identifiers. TCRdb fed the PCR reads into MiXCR, producing one record per CDR3 protein. The sample lists a few hundred thousand distinct CDR3 sequences, over 9% seen once, with approximately 2.3% in the top ten. The starting material was PBMCs from the stem cell graft donor, obtained from the stem cell graft. The receptors derive from a human donor who donated a stem cell graft to a child with acute lymphoblastic leukemia.

The sample holds a few counts of this clonotype. The chain links TRBV4-3 to TRBJ2-5; D is ambiguous. The CDR3 consists of 15 residues. Per the germline V gene, CDR1 is LGHNA and CDR2 is YSLEER. V lost 0 bases, J lost 7 bases, and 15 bases lay in between. CDR3 sequence (DNA): TGCGCCAGCAGCCAAGATCGGGCTTTCGCCGGGACCCAGTACTTC. Its translation: CASSQDRAFAGTQYF.

This clonotype was seen a few times. The chain combines TRBV5-5 with TRBJ2-7, with 8 nucleotides matching TRBD1. CDR1 and CDR2 from the germline V gene are SGHKS and YYEKEE (reference sequence). Losses at the gene ends were 4 bases for V and 3 bases for J; bases not matched to a gene: 9. This CDR3 is built from 15 residues. Here the CDR3 DNA reads TGTGCCAGCAGCCAGGACAGGGCGAGGGGCTACGAGCAGTACTTC. This sequence encodes CASSQDRARGYEQYF.

The J gene is TRBJ2-2, the V gene TRBV7-8, with 8 bases that match TRBD1. This CDR3 is built from 18 residues. V dropped 4 bases and J dropped 2; count of bases not matched to a gene: 12. Per the germline V gene, CDR1 is SGHVS and CDR2 is FQNEAQ. CDR3 sequence reads: CASSSTRTGFLNTGELFF. CDR3 coding DNA: TGTGCCAGCAGCTCTACCCGGACAGGGTTTCTAAACACCGGGGAGCTGTTTTTT.

This clonotype was found many times. This chain connects TRBV12-3 or TRBV12-4 to TRBJ2-1; unclear D gene. The V end was cut by 5 bases, the J end by 2 bases, with 10 bases between. The CDR3 extends over 14 amino acids. Here the CDR3 DNA reads TGTGCCAGCAGTCAACGGGTGACCTACAATGAGCAGTTCTTC. Translating it yields CASSQRVTYNEQFF.

This clonotype appeared a few times. The rearrangement links TRBV20-1 to TRBJ2-1; 12 bases line up with TRBD2. V gave up 2 bases and J gave up 9 bases; unmatched junction bases: 5. Per the germline V gene, CDR1 is DFQATT and CDR2 is SNEGSKA (reference sequence). The CDR3 covers 14 residues. In nucleotides, the CDR3 is TGCAGTGCTAGACTGACTAGCGGGAGAGGTGAGCAGTTCTTC. It yields the protein CSARLTSGRGEQFF.

This clonotype was counted only a few times. V usage is TRBV28 and J usage is TRBJ1-2, with 7 bases that match TRBD1. The CDR3 has 13 amino acids. The junction had 4 bases not matched to a gene; V was cut back by 5 bases and J by 4 bases. The germline V gene has CDR1 MDHEN and CDR2 SYDVKM. CDR3 DNA: TGTGCCAGCAGTGACAGGGCCGGCTATGGCTACACCTTC. As protein: CASSDRAGYGYTF.

This clonotype was observed a few times. The chain combines TRBV5-1 with TRBJ2-5; the match to TRBD2 covers 12 bases. From germline, CDR1 is SGHRS and CDR2 YFSETQ. V lost 2 bases, J lost 1 base, and 9 bases stayed unmatched. CDR3 size: 18 residues. CDR3 sequence (DNA): TGCGCCAGCAGCTTCCCCCGCGGGACTAGCGGGCTCCAAGAGACCCAGTACTTC. Amino acids: CASSFPRGTSGLQETQYF.

This clonotype was counted only a few times. The J gene is TRBJ2-1, the V gene TRBV20-1, with 15 bases matching TRBD2. With 6 bases clipped from V and 6 bases from J, the junction kept 3 bases outside the gene matches. CDR3 length equals 14 residues. Germline CDR1 DFQATT, CDR2 SNEGSKA (reference sequence). The CDR3, as DNA: TGCAGTGCAGGACTAGCGGGAGGGCCCAATGAGCAGTTCTTC. Its protein is CSAGLAGGPNEQFF.

CDR3 coding DNA: TGTGCCAGCAGCGCTCTGGGACAGGGTAACACCGGGGAGCTGTTTTTT. As protein: CASSALGQGNTGELFF. This rearrangement joins TRBV4-2 to TRBJ2-2; 9 nucleotides match TRBD1. After removal of 5 bases from V and 2 bases from J, the junction contained 6 bases not matched to a gene. The germline gives CDR1 LGHNA, CDR2 YNFKEQ. CDR3 length equals 16 residues.

This clonotype was counted ten times or more. V and J are TRBV6-1 and TRBJ2-2; no definite D call. The CDR3 spans 15 residues. CDR1 is MNHNS and CDR2 is SASEGT in the germline V gene. The V end was cut by 6 bases, the J end by 2 bases, with 13 bases between. CDR3 loop: CASRVASLNTGELFF. For the CDR3, the DNA is TGTGCCAGCAGGGTTGCGAGTCTAAACACCGGGGAGCTGTTTTTT.

This clonotype was recorded a few times. The chain is built from TRBV10-3 and TRBJ2-1; 9 positions agree with TRBD2. This CDR3 is 14 amino acids long. Trimming removed 8 bases from V and 5 bases from J; junction bases left unmatched: 7. The V gene's germline CDR1 is ENHRY and CDR2 SYGVKD. This CDR3 reads CAICAGGLNNEQFF. CDR3 coding DNA: TGTGCCATCTGCGCGGGAGGGTTAAACAATGAGCAGTTCTTC.

This rearrangement joins TRBV25-1 to TRBJ1-3, with no clear D. The germline CDR1 and CDR2 sequences are MGHDK and SYGVNS. The CDR3 covers 15 residues. The V end lost 6 bases, the J end lost 8 bases, and 20 bases lay between the germline ends. The CDR3 sequence: CASSASGRVSDTIYF. The CDR3 bases are TGTGCCAGCAGCGCCTCCGGACGGGTTAGCGACACCATATATTTT.

This chain joins TRBV6-1 and TRBJ2-3, with a tentative D call TRBD2 (6 bases). In germline, CDR1 is MNHNS, CDR2 SASEGT. The CDR3 sequence is 15 residues long. With 0 bases removed from V and 4 bases from J, the gap between germline ends came to 11 bases. The CDR3 spells CASSEAGGGSDTQYF. Here the CDR3 DNA reads TGTGCCAGCAGTGAAGCGGGAGGAGGATCAGATACGCAGTATTTT.

The gene calls are TRBV12-3 or TRBV12-4 and TRBJ2-5; no clear D. The germline V and J ends were trimmed by 2 bases and 1 base, with 11 bases remaining between them. The CDR3 is 15 amino acids. The CDR3 DNA reads as TGTGCCAGCAGTTTAAATCCCGTTCCCCAAGAGACCCAGTACTTC. It encodes CASSLNPVPQETQYF.

This clonotype appeared many times. V is TRBV5-1 and J is TRBJ2-7, with 8 bases lining up with TRBD1. The CDR3 loop spans 14 amino acids. Per the germline V gene, CDR1 is SGHRS and CDR2 is YFSETQ. J lost 7 bases, V lost 3 bases, and 9 bases had no gene match. CDR3 in amino acids: CASSSRTGLEEQYF. The CDR3 region has the DNA TGCGCCAGCAGCTCCCGGACAGGGTTGGAGGAGCAGTACTTC. Full variable domain (outside the CDR3, taken from reference TRBV5-1 and TRBJ2-7): KAGVTQTPRYLIKTRGQQVTLSCSPISGHRSVSWYQQTPGQGLQFLFEYFSETQRNKGNFPGRFSGRQFSNSRSEMNVSTLELGDSALYLCASSSRTGLEEQYFGPGTRLTVT.

This clonotype was seen a few times. The chain has TRBV7-2 and TRBJ1-4; D not certain. V shed 5 bases and J shed 8 bases, with 15 bases lying between them. Germline CDR1 and CDR2: SGHTA and FQGNSA. This CDR3 contains 14 residues. Written as DNA, the CDR3 is TGTGCCAGCAGCCCCTGGACGGGGATGGAAAAACTGTTTTTT. Its protein is CASSPWTGMEKLFF.

This clonotype was recorded many times. The V gene is TRBV2, the J gene TRBJ2-7; the D gene is possibly TRBD1 (6 bases). Germline-derived CDR1 and CDR2 are SNHLY and FYNNEI. The ends were cut back, 3 bases at V and 3 bases at J, with 12 bases in the middle. The CDR3 consists of 14 residues. CDR3: CASSDSTGYYEQYF. The CDR3 bases are TGTGCCAGCAGTGATTCGACAGGATACTACGAGCAGTACTTC.

This clonotype has more than one count but fewer than ten. The chain couples TRBV15 to TRBJ1-1; D not certain. Per the germline V gene, CDR1 is LNHNV and CDR2 is YYDKDF (reference sequence). The CDR3 is 15 residues long. V was cut by 3 bases and J by 5 bases, with 16 bases left in between. In DNA form, the CDR3 reads TGTGCCACCAGCAGGGAACAGAGTTTGGGTACTGAAGCTTTCTTT. Protein sequence: CATSREQSLGTEAFF.